This T cell receptor beta chain was sequenced for a study of tumor-infiltrating lymphocytes in oesophageal squamous cell carcinoma. Germline V lookup: CDR1 MNHEY, CDR2 SMNVEV (reference sequence). This CDR3 contains 14 residues. TCRdb processed the PCR reads anew with MiXCR; each CDR3 protein has one entry. The sample shows several thousand distinct CDR3 sequences, more than 15% of them seen only once. This clonotype appeared once. A much larger clone differs by one base, so this may be a read error. The sample was blood. The sequence derives from a male donor with esophageal squamous cell carcinoma. This chain links TRBV27 with TRBJ2-3; 7 bases line up with TRBD2. The J call may be mistaken, given a closer DNA end match to TRBJ2-7. DNA of the CDR3: TGTGCCAATACCTGGCGGGGGAGCACCTACGAGCAGTACTTC. It translates to CANTWRGSTYEQYF.